The rows below give T cell receptor beta chains drawn from one sample of a study of blood T cells in healthy people across ages. TCRdb ran MiXCR on the 5' RACE reads and lists one entry per CDR3 protein. This sample has around 580,000 distinct CDR3 sequences, with roughly 43% found just once. The specimen sequenced was blood. The receptors shown here come from a man older than 75 in good health. Both conserved end residues are trimmed from each CDR3. Each record gives: V gene, CDR3 protein.

v_gene: TRBV29-1
CDR3aa: SVEGRGTGELF

v_gene: TRBV7-2
CDR3aa: ASSLSSGTEAF

v_gene: TRBV20-1
CDR3aa: SARDWARRNYGYT

v_gene: TRBV6-4
CDR3aa: ASSRNHNYNEQF

v_gene: TRBV10-3
CDR3aa: AISDQASGANVLT

v_gene: TRBV20-1
CDR3aa: SATPRTGVTEQY

v_gene: TRBV25-1
CDR3aa: ASSQQGNGYT

v_gene: TRBV7-2
CDR3aa: ASTRRAGSGQPQH

v_gene: TRBV6-5
CDR3aa: ASTNSGTLEAF

v_gene: TRBV5-1
CDR3aa: ASRGRWLNEQY

v_gene: TRBV7-2
CDR3aa: ASSRGQGGNEQF

v_gene: TRBV29-1
CDR3aa: SVVGNTGELF

v_gene: TRBV6-6
CDR3aa: ATSGLRTDTQY

v_gene: TRBV29-1
CDR3aa: TSIGGEETQY

v_gene: TRBV7-9
CDR3aa: ASDRTGGSEQY

v_gene: TRBV7-2
CDR3aa: ASSPSMGLNTGELF

v_gene: TRBV20-1
CDR3aa: SAPSGGSVTYEQY

v_gene: TRBV12-3/TRBV12-4
CDR3aa: ASSLLVRTRTDTQY

v_gene: TRBV6-6
CDR3aa: ASSLGQNSGNTIY

v_gene: TRBV7-2
CDR3aa: ASSWNLLAGYEQY

v_gene: TRBV3-1
CDR3aa: ASSQEGRGAVDTQY

v_gene: TRBV7-2
CDR3aa: ASSLEAGASNEQF

v_gene: TRBV20-1
CDR3aa: SATDSPLPGELF

v_gene: TRBV11-1
CDR3aa: ASKKDENYGYT

v_gene: TRBV6-5
CDR3aa: ATALGVLNEQF

v_gene: TRBV20-1
CDR3aa: SASGSGLAGGKNIQY

v_gene: TRBV7-2
CDR3aa: ASSLEVIVGEQF

v_gene: TRBV24-1
CDR3aa: ATSDFGSQGGTDTQY

v_gene: TRBV6-2/TRBV6-3
CDR3aa: ASSLLSSGLGPYEQY

v_gene: TRBV7-2
CDR3aa: ASSLGFVGETQY

v_gene: TRBV5-1
CDR3aa: ASSPTVANTGELF

v_gene: TRBV4-3
CDR3aa: ASSQVWQGYRNTIY

v_gene: TRBV4-1
CDR3aa: ASSPTDRGNFNTEAF

v_gene: TRBV7-9
CDR3aa: ASSPLGGRSHEQY

v_gene: TRBV5-1
CDR3aa: ASSLDGQAAF

v_gene: TRBV6-2/TRBV6-3
CDR3aa: ASSYAARSSYEQY

v_gene: TRBV6-5
CDR3aa: ATLRDRLGETQY

v_gene: TRBV9
CDR3aa: ASSAANRDRGHFGYGYT

v_gene: TRBV10-3
CDR3aa: AISESRTALNTEAF

v_gene: TRBV2
CDR3aa: ASSRDTNTGELF

v_gene: TRBV2
CDR3aa: ASSLRDSHPRGYT

v_gene: TRBV28
CDR3aa: ASTIGTGGRGYT

v_gene: TRBV20-1
CDR3aa: SASKGSLETQY

v_gene: TRBV3-1
CDR3aa: ASRPSIGLQETQY

v_gene: TRBV7-2
CDR3aa: ASSPGARGTTNEKLF